The T cell receptor beta chain described here comes from a study of T cell changes during pregnancy in multiple sclerosis. Germline V lookup: CDR1 SGHTA, CDR2 FQGTGA. The CDR3 consists of 16 residues. V was clipped by 0 bases and J by 7 bases, with 18 bases between them. Sequencing was performed with immunoSEQ multiplex PCR; in TCRdb, only in-frame clones are kept and a portion is missing. This table holds 35,000 to 45,000 clones, around nine tenths found once. The starting material was CD4+ T cells from peripheral blood mononuclear cells, obtained after pregnancy. The V call is TRBV7-3, the J call TRBJ1-2; D ambiguous. The clonotype comes from a female donor with multiple sclerosis, enrolled in a pregnancy study. In nucleotides, the CDR3 is TGTGCCAGCAGCTTAACCGCGGGGAGGGTGTGTTGTGGCTACACCTTC. Protein: CASSLTAGRVCCGYTF.